This T cell receptor beta chain was captured in a study of T cell changes during pregnancy in multiple sclerosis. There are 15 residues in the CDR3. Germline CDR1 reads SGHTA; CDR2 reads FQGNSA. V lost 2 bases to trimming and J lost 0 bases, with 8 bases between them. Assay used: immunoSEQ multiplex PCR; TCRdb lists only in-frame clones, some missing. The sample contains tens of thousands of clones, less than 95% of which appear only once. The sequence derives from a female donor with multiple sclerosis, enrolled in a pregnancy study. Sequencing used peripheral blood, obtained in the third trimester of pregnancy. The rearrangement uses TRBV7-2 and TRBJ1-3; D perhaps matches TRBD1 (6 bases). The CDR3 reads CASSLTTGSGNTIYF. The CDR3 DNA reads as TGTGCCAGCAGCTTAACGACAGGCTCTGGAAACACCATATATTTT.